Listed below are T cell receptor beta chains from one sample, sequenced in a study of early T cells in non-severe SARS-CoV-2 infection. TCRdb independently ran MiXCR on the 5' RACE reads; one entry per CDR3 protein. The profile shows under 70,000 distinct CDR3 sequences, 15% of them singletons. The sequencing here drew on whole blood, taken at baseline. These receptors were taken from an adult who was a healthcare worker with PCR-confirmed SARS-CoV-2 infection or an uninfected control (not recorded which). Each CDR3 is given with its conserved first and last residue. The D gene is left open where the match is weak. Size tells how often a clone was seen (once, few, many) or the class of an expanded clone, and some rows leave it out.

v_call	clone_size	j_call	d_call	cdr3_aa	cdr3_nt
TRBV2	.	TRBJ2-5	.	CASSTGLAYQETQYF	TGTGCCAGCAGTACGGGCCTTGCGTACCAAGAGACCCAGTACTTC
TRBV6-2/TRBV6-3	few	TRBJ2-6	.	CASSRDPSGANVLTF	TGTGCCAGCAGTCGGGACCCCTCTGGGGCCAACGTCCTGACTTTC
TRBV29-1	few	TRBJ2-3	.	CSVDRDTQYF	TGCAGCGTTGACAGAGATACGCAGTATTTT
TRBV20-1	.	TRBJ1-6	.	CSARANNSPLHF	TGCAGTGCTAGGGCCAATAATTCACCCCTCCACTTT
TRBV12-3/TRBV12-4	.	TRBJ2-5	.	CASKQDSQETQYF	TGTGCCAGCAAACAAGACAGTCAAGAGACCCAGTACTTC
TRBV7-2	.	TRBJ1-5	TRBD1	CASSSGGSNQPQHF	TGTGCCAGCAGCTCAGGGGGAAGCAATCAGCCCCAGCATTTT
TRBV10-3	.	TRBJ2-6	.	CAISEALPGANVLTF	TGTGCCATCAGTGAGGCCCTCCCTGGGGCCAACGTCCTGACTTTC
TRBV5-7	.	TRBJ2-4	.	CASERGRLAKNIQYF	TGTGCCTCCGAAAGGGGGAGATTAGCCAAAAACATTCAGTACTTC
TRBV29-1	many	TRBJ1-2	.	CSVVPSVNGYTF	TGCAGCGTTGTTCCTTCGGTTAATGGCTACACCTTC
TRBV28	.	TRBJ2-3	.	CASTTGSRGLDTTDTQYF	TGTGCCAGCACCACCGGGTCCCGGGGGTTGGATACTACAGATACGCAGTATTTT
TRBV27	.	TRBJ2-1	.	CASILEQFF	TGTGCCAGCATTCTAGAGCAGTTCTTC
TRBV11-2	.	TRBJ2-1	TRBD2	CASSSDSGVEQFF	TGTGCCAGCAGCTCAGATAGCGGGGTTGAGCAGTTCTTC
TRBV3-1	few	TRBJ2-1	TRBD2	CASKKREAHNEQFF	TGTGCCAGCAAGAAGCGGGAGGCCCACAATGAGCAGTTCTTC
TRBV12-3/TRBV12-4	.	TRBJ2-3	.	CASRIYDGTSTDTQYF	TGTGCCAGCAGAATATACGATGGTACGAGCACAGATACGCAGTATTTT
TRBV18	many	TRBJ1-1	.	CASSPSGGLNTEAFF	TGTGCCAGCTCACCGTCCGGGGGGTTGAACACTGAAGCTTTCTTT
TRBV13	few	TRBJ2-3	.	CASSLWGRGTDTQYF	TGTGCCAGCAGCTTATGGGGGAGAGGGACAGATACGCAGTATTTT
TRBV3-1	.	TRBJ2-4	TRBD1	CASSPTGQHEVAQYF	TGTGCCAGCAGCCCGACGGGACAGCACGAGGTGGCTCAGTACTTC
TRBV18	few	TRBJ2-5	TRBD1	CASSPPDRGDETQYF	TGTGCCAGCTCACCACCGGACAGGGGAGATGAGACCCAGTACTTC
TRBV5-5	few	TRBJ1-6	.	CASSLERTAGSPLHF	TGTGCCAGCAGCTTAGAACGAACGGCAGGATCACCCCTCCACTTT
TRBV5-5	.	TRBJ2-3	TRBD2	CASHGSWLAGRTDTQYF	TGTGCCAGCCACGGCTCCTGGCTAGCGGGGAGGACAGATACGCAGTATTTT
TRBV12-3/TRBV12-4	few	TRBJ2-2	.	CASSLAYADTGELFF	TGTGCCAGCAGTTTAGCTTATGCTGACACCGGGGAGCTGTTTTTT
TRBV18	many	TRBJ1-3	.	CASSPPVGSSGNTIYF	TGTGCCAGCTCACCACCGGTCGGCAGCTCTGGAAACACCATATATTTT
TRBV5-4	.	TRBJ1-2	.	CASSSGGDYGYTF	TGTGCCAGCAGCTCTGGCGGCGACTATGGCTACACCTTC
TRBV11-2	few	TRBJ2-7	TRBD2	CASSKIGLAGGHEQYF	TGTGCCAGCAGCAAAATCGGACTAGCGGGAGGCCACGAGCAGTACTTC
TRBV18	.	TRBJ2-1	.	CASSPGGDDNEQFF	TGTGCCAGCTCTCCGGGGGGCGACGACAATGAGCAGTTCTTC
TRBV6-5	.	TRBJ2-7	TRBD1	CASSLPGQGVSYEQYF	TGTGCCAGCAGTTTGCCGGGACAGGGGGTCTCCTACGAGCAGTACTTC
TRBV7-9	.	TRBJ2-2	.	CASSLVFGELFF	TGTGCCAGCAGCTTAGTTTTCGGGGAGCTGTTTTTT
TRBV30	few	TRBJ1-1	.	CAWSSQGRSEAFF	TGTGCCTGGAGTTCCCAGGGTCGAAGTGAAGCTTTCTTT
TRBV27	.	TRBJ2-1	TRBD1	CASSFTGQSYNEQFF	TGTGCCAGCAGTTTTACGGGACAGTCATACAATGAGCAGTTCTTC
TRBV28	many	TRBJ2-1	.	CASTRGREQFF	TGTGCCAGCACCCGGGGGCGTGAGCAGTTCTTC
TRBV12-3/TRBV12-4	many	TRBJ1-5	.	CASSLGRINQPQHF	TGTGCCAGCAGTTTAGGGCGGATCAATCAGCCCCAGCATTTT
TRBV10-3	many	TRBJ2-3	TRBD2	CAISEGRADLRGDTQYF	TGTGCCATCAGTGAAGGGAGGGCAGACCTACGTGGAGATACGCAGTATTTT
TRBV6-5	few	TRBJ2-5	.	CASSSLGETQYF	TGTGCCAGCAGTTCCCTAGGAGAGACCCAGTACTTC
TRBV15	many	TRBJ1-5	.	CATSRDLSGPQHF	TGTGCCACCAGCAGAGACCTCTCGGGGCCCCAGCATTTT
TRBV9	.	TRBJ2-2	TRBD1	CASSAPGQGAGTGELFF	TGTGCCAGCAGCGCTCCGGGACAGGGGGCAGGAACCGGGGAGCTGTTTTTT
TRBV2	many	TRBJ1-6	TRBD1	CASGDSSYNSPLHF	TGTGCCAGCGGGGACAGCTCCTATAATTCACCCCTCCACTTT
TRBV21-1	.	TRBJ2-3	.	CATNTDTQYF	TGTGCCACAAACACAGATACGCAGTATTTT
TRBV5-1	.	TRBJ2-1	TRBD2	CASSSFPLAGDSSYNEQFF	TGCGCCAGCAGCTCATTCCCACTAGCGGGGGACAGCTCCTACAATGAGCAGTTCTTC
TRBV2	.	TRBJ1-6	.	CASSPSPYSPLHF	TGTGCCAGCAGCCCGAGCCCCTATTCACCCCTCCACTTT
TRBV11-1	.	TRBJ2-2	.	CASSPRRLDAGELFF	TGTGCCAGCAGCCCGCGCCGACTAGACGCCGGGGAGCTGTTTTTT
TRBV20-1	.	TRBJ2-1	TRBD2	CSGRAGDDEQFF	TGCAGCGGGAGGGCTGGGGACGATGAGCAGTTCTTC
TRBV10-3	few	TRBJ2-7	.	CAISLQGRPNEQYF	TGTGCCATCAGCCTCCAAGGGAGGCCCAACGAGCAGTACTTC
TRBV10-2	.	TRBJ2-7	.	CASSERSGYEQYF	TGCGCCAGCAGTGAACGGAGTGGGTACGAGCAGTACTTC
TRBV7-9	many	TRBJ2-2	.	CASSLENRVELFF	TGTGCCAGCAGCTTAGAGAACAGAGTAGAGCTGTTTTTT
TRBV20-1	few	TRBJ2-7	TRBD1	CSARPPGTGTLPYEQYF	TGCAGTGCTAGACCCCCCGGGACAGGGACCCTCCCGTACGAGCAGTACTTC
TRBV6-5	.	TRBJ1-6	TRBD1	CASSPGGNFYNSPLHF	TGTGCCAGCAGTCCAGGGGGGAACTTCTATAATTCACCCCTCCACTTT
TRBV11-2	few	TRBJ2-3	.	CASSLSLSTDTQYF	TGTGCCAGCAGCTTAAGCCTAAGCACAGATACGCAGTATTTT
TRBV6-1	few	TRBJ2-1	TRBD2	CASETSGTNNEQFF	TGTGCCAGCGAAACTAGCGGGACTAACAATGAGCAGTTCTTC
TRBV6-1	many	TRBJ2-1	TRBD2	CASSGTGTSGDLFSYNEQFF	TGTGCCAGCAGTGGGACGGGGACTAGCGGGGACTTATTCTCCTACAATGAGCAGTTCTTC
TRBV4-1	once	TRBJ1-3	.	CASSQDRHFGNTMYF	TGCGCCAGCAGCCAAGATCGACATTTCGGAAACACCATGTATTTT
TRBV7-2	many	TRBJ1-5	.	CASTLFGGPGQPQHF	TGTGCCAGTACCCTCTTCGGGGGGCCGGGCCAGCCCCAGCATTTT
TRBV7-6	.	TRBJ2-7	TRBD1	CASSQPDRGRQYF	TGTGCCAGCAGCCAACCGGACAGGGGGAGGCAGTACTTC
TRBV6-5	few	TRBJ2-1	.	CASSYSSDLYNEQFF	TGTGCCAGCAGTTACTCGAGCGACCTCTACAATGAGCAGTTCTTC
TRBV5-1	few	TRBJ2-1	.	CASSLGDPHNEQFF	TGCGCCAGCAGCTTGGGCGACCCCCACAATGAGCAGTTCTTC
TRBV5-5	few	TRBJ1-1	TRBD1	CASSLTGMNTEAFF	TGTGCCAGCAGCCTGACAGGGATGAACACTGAAGCTTTCTTT
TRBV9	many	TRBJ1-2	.	CASSVDVRTNYGYTF	TGTGCCAGCAGCGTAGATGTACGTACTAACTATGGCTACACCTTC
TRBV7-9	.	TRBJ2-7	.	CASSSKAGDLGEQYF	TGTGCCAGCAGCTCGAAGGCAGGGGACCTGGGCGAGCAGTACTTC
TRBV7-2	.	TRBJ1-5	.	CASSSSPSGDQPQHF	TGTGCCAGCAGCTCCTCCCCCTCAGGGGATCAGCCCCAGCATTTT
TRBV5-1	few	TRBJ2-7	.	CASSLEQAGRGEQYF	TGCGCCAGCAGCTTGGAACAGGCAGGTCGGGGCGAGCAGTACTTC
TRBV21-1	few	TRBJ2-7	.	CASSKDTSGERSYEQYF	TGTGCCAGCAGCAAAGACACTTCTGGGGAGAGGTCCTACGAGCAGTACTTC